This T cell receptor beta chain was sequenced for a study of blood T cell repertoires in COVID-19. Assay: immunoSEQ multiplex PCR; the TCRdb copy retains only in-frame clones and omits some. The top ten clones hold 10% to 12% of a sample with around 280,000 clones, around nine tenths of them seen once. Germline-derived CDR1 and CDR2 are SGHVS and FNYEAQ. The length of the CDR3 is 18 residues. Between the trimmed V and J ends, which lost 1 base and 0 bases, there was a span of 15 bases. V gene TRBV7-6 combines with J gene TRBJ2-2, with D possibly matching TRBD2 (5 bases). This clonotype was sampled from a woman aged 30 to 39 with COVID-19, enrolled during active disease. Sequencing input: peripheral blood. The CDR3 spells CASSLGENEGANTGELFF. The CDR3 DNA reads TGTGCCAGCAGCTTAGGGGAGAACGAGGGTGCGAACACCGGGGAGCTGTTTTTT.